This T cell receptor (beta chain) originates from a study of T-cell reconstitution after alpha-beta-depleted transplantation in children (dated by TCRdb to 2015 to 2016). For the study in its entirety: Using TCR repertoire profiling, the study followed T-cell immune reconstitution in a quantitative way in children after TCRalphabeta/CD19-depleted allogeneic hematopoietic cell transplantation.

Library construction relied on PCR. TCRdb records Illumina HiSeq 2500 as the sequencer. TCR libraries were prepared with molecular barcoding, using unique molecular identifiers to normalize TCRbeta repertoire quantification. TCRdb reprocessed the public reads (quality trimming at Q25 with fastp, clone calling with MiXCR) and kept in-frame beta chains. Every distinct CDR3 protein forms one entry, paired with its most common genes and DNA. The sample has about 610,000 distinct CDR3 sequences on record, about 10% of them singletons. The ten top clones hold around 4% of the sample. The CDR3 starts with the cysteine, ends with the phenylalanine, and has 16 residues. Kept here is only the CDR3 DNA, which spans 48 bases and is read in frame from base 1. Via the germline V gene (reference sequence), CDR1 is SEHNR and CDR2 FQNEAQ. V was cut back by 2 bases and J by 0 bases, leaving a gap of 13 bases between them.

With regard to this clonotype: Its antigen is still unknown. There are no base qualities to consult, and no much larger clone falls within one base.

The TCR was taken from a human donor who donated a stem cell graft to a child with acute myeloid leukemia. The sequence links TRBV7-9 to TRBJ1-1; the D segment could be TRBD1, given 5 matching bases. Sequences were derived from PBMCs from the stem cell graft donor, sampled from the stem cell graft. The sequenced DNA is TGTGCCAGCAGCTTATTGCGCGGGACCATGAACACTGAAGCTTTCTTT. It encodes CASSLLRGTMNTEAFF.